Listed below are T cell receptor beta chains from one sample, sequenced in a study of STAT5B mutations in CD4+ large granular lymphocyte leukemia. The data were produced by immunoSEQ multiplex PCR, yet TCRdb's version contains in-frame clones alone and is incomplete. Of 45,000 to 55,000 clones in the sample, less than 85% were seen once. Material: CD4+ T cells from blood buffy coats. The receptors were gathered from a human donor in good health. Each CDR3 is given with its conserved first and last residue. A D gene is named only where the DNA matches it firmly. Rows give clone size only sometimes, using once, few, many, or a class for an expanded clone.

CDR3nt: TGTGCCAGCAGCTTAGCGGGGGGAAACAATGAGCAGTTCTTC; CDR3aa: CASSLAGGNNEQFF; v_gene: TRBV7-2; d_gene: -; abundance: -; len: 14; j_gene: TRBJ2-1
CDR3nt: TGTGCCAGCCTTCGGCAGGGCGATAACGAGCAGTACTTC; CDR3aa: CASLRQGDNEQYF; v_gene: TRBV27; d_gene: -; abundance: -; len: 13; j_gene: TRBJ2-7
CDR3nt: TGTGCCAGCACCATACTTGGGATAGATACGCAGTATTTT; CDR3aa: CASTILGIDTQYF; v_gene: TRBV7-9; d_gene: -; abundance: few; len: 13; j_gene: TRBJ2-3
CDR3nt: TGTGCCAGCAGCTTAGCGCATAAGGGGACTGAAGCTTTCTTT; CDR3aa: CASSLAHKGTEAFF; v_gene: TRBV7-9; d_gene: -; abundance: few; len: 14; j_gene: TRBJ1-1
CDR3nt: TGTGCCAGCAGCACGGGGTGGGGCCCCCGGGAGACCCAGTACTTC; CDR3aa: CASSTGWGPRETQYF; v_gene: TRBV7-3; d_gene: -; abundance: -; len: 15; j_gene: TRBJ2-5
CDR3nt: TGTGCCAGCAGCCCCGGGCGCGGGGGACCCACAGATACGCAGTATTTT; CDR3aa: CASSPGRGGPTDTQYF; v_gene: TRBV11-3; d_gene: TRBD2; abundance: once; len: 16; j_gene: TRBJ2-3
CDR3nt: TGTGCCAGCAGCTTACCCGAGACAGATACGCAGTATTTT; CDR3aa: CASSLPETDTQYF; v_gene: TRBV7-9; d_gene: -; abundance: -; len: 13; j_gene: TRBJ2-3
CDR3nt: TGTGCCAGCTCACCAAGGATAGCTGAACAAGAGACCCAGTACTTC; CDR3aa: CASSPRIAEQETQYF; v_gene: TRBV18; d_gene: -; abundance: -; len: 15; j_gene: TRBJ2-5
CDR3nt: TGTGCCTGGAGGCCAATAGGGGGAAGTAATTCACCCCTCCACTTT; CDR3aa: CAWRPIGGSNSPLHF; v_gene: TRBV30; d_gene: -; abundance: few; len: 15; j_gene: TRBJ1-6
CDR3nt: TGTGCCAGCAGTCCCGGGACTAGCGGGGGAGATACGCAGTATTTT; CDR3aa: CASSPGTSGGDTQYF; v_gene: TRBV9; d_gene: TRBD2; abundance: once; len: 15; j_gene: TRBJ2-3
CDR3nt: TGTGCCATCAGTGAGGGGGACAGGGGGGGAGATACGCAGTATTTT; CDR3aa: CAISEGDRGGDTQYF; v_gene: TRBV10-3; d_gene: TRBD1; abundance: -; len: 15; j_gene: TRBJ2-3
CDR3nt: TGTGCCAGCAGCAGACTAGCGTTGGGTAACAATGAGCAGTTCTTC; CDR3aa: CASSRLALGNNEQFF; v_gene: TRBV7-8; d_gene: TRBD2; abundance: few; len: 15; j_gene: TRBJ2-1
CDR3nt: TGTGCCAGCTCACCACGACAGGAGGGCACTGAAGCTTTCTTT; CDR3aa: CASSPRQEGTEAFF; v_gene: TRBV18; d_gene: -; abundance: -; len: 14; j_gene: TRBJ1-1
CDR3nt: TGTGCCAGCTCAGCAACAGGGGGGGATAGGAACACTGAAGCTTTCTTT; CDR3aa: CASSATGGDRNTEAFF; v_gene: TRBV18; d_gene: TRBD1; abundance: -; len: 16; j_gene: TRBJ1-1
CDR3nt: TGTGCCAGTAGTACGACTAGCGGGGGGGCCGACACCGGGGAGCTGTTTTTT; CDR3aa: CASSTTSGGADTGELFF; v_gene: TRBV19; d_gene: TRBD2; abundance: few; len: 17; j_gene: TRBJ2-2
CDR3nt: TGTGCCAGCAGAACGGACAGGGGCGCTAATTCACCCCTCCACTTT; CDR3aa: CASRTDRGANSPLHF; v_gene: TRBV6-4; d_gene: TRBD1; abundance: once; len: 15; j_gene: TRBJ1-6
CDR3nt: TGTGCCTGGACCGGGACAGCCCTCTCTGGGGCCAACGTCCTGACTTTC; CDR3aa: CAWTGTALSGANVLTF; v_gene: TRBV30; d_gene: TRBD1; abundance: -; len: 16; j_gene: TRBJ2-6
CDR3nt: TGCGCCAGCAGCTTGTCCGGGAGCACCGGGGAGCTGTTTTTT; CDR3aa: CASSLSGSTGELFF; v_gene: TRBV5-1; d_gene: -; abundance: few; len: 14; j_gene: TRBJ2-2
CDR3nt: TGTGCCAGCAGTTGGCAGGAATCCGGTTCACCCCTCCACTTT; CDR3aa: CASSWQESGSPLHF; v_gene: TRBV6-5; d_gene: -; abundance: -; len: 14; j_gene: TRBJ1-6
CDR3nt: TGTGCTAGTGGTCCCCCCCTGGGGGACAGCTCCTACAATGAGCAGTTCTTC; CDR3aa: CASGPPLGDSSYNEQFF; v_gene: TRBV12-5; d_gene: TRBD1; abundance: few; len: 17; j_gene: TRBJ2-1
CDR3nt: TGTGCCAGCTCAACGGGGAACTATGGCTACACCTTC; CDR3aa: CASSTGNYGYTF; v_gene: TRBV18; d_gene: -; abundance: -; len: 12; j_gene: TRBJ1-2
CDR3nt: TGCAGCGTTGGAATACTTAGCGGAAGCACAGATACGCAGTATTTT; CDR3aa: CSVGILSGSTDTQYF; v_gene: TRBV29-1; d_gene: -; abundance: -; len: 15; j_gene: TRBJ2-3
CDR3nt: TGTGCCAGCAGTCCCCAGGACCGCTTGAGGCAGTATTTT; CDR3aa: CASSPQDRLRQYF; v_gene: TRBV2; d_gene: -; abundance: -; len: 13; j_gene: TRBJ2-3
CDR3nt: TGTGCCAGTACCCCTACAGGGGGCAATCAGCCCCAGCATTTT; CDR3aa: CASTPTGGNQPQHF; v_gene: TRBV19; d_gene: TRBD1; abundance: once; len: 14; j_gene: TRBJ1-5
CDR3nt: TGCGCCAGCAGCTTGGCCCAAGATACGCAGTATTTT; CDR3aa: CASSLAQDTQYF; v_gene: TRBV5-1; d_gene: -; abundance: -; len: 12; j_gene: TRBJ2-3
CDR3nt: TGTGCCTGGAGGGTAGCGGGGGGCCCCAGATTGGAGTGGTACTTC; CDR3aa: CAWRVAGGPRLEWYF; v_gene: TRBV30; d_gene: TRBD2; abundance: -; len: 15; j_gene: TRBJ2-7
CDR3nt: TGTGCCAGCAGCCACTTACCCAGCGGGGCATCCACAGATACGCAGTATTTT; CDR3aa: CASSHLPSGASTDTQYF; v_gene: TRBV14; d_gene: TRBD2; abundance: -; len: 17; j_gene: TRBJ2-3
CDR3nt: TGTGCCAGCAGCCAAGATTATAGAACAGGGGGTGATCAGCCCCAGCATTTT; CDR3aa: CASSQDYRTGGDQPQHF; v_gene: TRBV4-2; d_gene: TRBD1; abundance: -; len: 17; j_gene: TRBJ1-5
CDR3nt: TGTGCCAGCAGCCCACGCAGGAGTAACTATGGCTACACCTTC; CDR3aa: CASSPRRSNYGYTF; v_gene: TRBV6-1; d_gene: -; abundance: few; len: 14; j_gene: TRBJ1-2
CDR3nt: TGCAGCATTAAGCAGGGGACAACAAGTGAAGCTTTCTTT; CDR3aa: CSIKQGTTSEAFF; v_gene: TRBV29-1; d_gene: -; abundance: -; len: 13; j_gene: TRBJ1-1
CDR3nt: TGTGCCTGGCAGGTAGGGGACAGGGTCAATCAGCCCCAGCATTTT; CDR3aa: CAWQVGDRVNQPQHF; v_gene: TRBV30; d_gene: TRBD1; abundance: -; len: 15; j_gene: TRBJ1-5
CDR3nt: TGTGCCAGCAGTGACGGGCGGGGGGGCACAGATACGCAGTATTTT; CDR3aa: CASSDGRGGTDTQYF; v_gene: TRBV6-4; d_gene: TRBD2; abundance: -; len: 15; j_gene: TRBJ2-3
CDR3nt: TGTGCCATCAGTGCGCAGGGTGGTGCGGGCAATCAGCCCCAGCATTTT; CDR3aa: CAISAQGGAGNQPQHF; v_gene: TRBV10-3; d_gene: -; abundance: few; len: 16; j_gene: TRBJ1-5
CDR3nt: TGTGCCAGCGGACAGGGGGCTGAAGCTTTCTTT; CDR3aa: CASGQGAEAFF; v_gene: TRBV28; d_gene: TRBD1; abundance: -; len: 11; j_gene: TRBJ1-1
CDR3nt: TGTGCCTGGAGGAGGGACAGCGAGATCTCACCCCTCCACTTT; CDR3aa: CAWRRDSEISPLHF; v_gene: TRBV30; d_gene: TRBD1; abundance: few; len: 14; j_gene: TRBJ1-6
CDR3nt: TGTGCCAGCAGCTTAGAGTCCTATAATTCACCCCTCCACTTT; CDR3aa: CASSLESYNSPLHF; v_gene: TRBV7-3; d_gene: -; abundance: -; len: 14; j_gene: TRBJ1-6
CDR3nt: TGTGCCAGCAGTTTACGGACCCCGGGCTCGACAGCTACTAATGAAAAACTGTTTTTT; CDR3aa: CASSLRTPGSTATNEKLFF; v_gene: TRBV27; d_gene: -; abundance: -; len: 19; j_gene: TRBJ1-4
CDR3nt: TGTGCCAGCAGGGGCCAGGCAGATACGCAGTATTTT; CDR3aa: CASRGQADTQYF; v_gene: TRBV6-1; d_gene: -; abundance: -; len: 12; j_gene: TRBJ2-3
CDR3nt: TGTGCCAGCACCCGGGACTTTGGCACTGAAGCTTTCTTT; CDR3aa: CASTRDFGTEAFF; v_gene: TRBV2; d_gene: -; abundance: -; len: 13; j_gene: TRBJ1-1
CDR3nt: TGCAGCGTTGCCTGGGCTCAAGAGACCCAGTACTTC; CDR3aa: CSVAWAQETQYF; v_gene: TRBV29-1; d_gene: -; abundance: -; len: 12; j_gene: TRBJ2-5
CDR3nt: TGTGCCAGCTCACCTCGGCAGGGCGGTGGTACCGGGGAGCTGTTTTTT; CDR3aa: CASSPRQGGGTGELFF; v_gene: TRBV18; d_gene: -; abundance: -; len: 16; j_gene: TRBJ2-2
CDR3nt: TGCGCCAGCAGCTTGGCCCTGAATTCACCCCTCCACTTT; CDR3aa: CASSLALNSPLHF; v_gene: TRBV5-1; d_gene: -; abundance: -; len: 13; j_gene: TRBJ1-6
CDR3nt: TGTGCCAGTAGCAAGACTAGCGGGGGGACCGGGGCCAACGTCCTGACTTTC; CDR3aa: CASSKTSGGTGANVLTF; v_gene: TRBV19; d_gene: TRBD2; abundance: -; len: 17; j_gene: TRBJ2-6
CDR3nt: TGTGCCAGCCAACAGGGCATAAACACAGATACGCAGTATTTT; CDR3aa: CASQQGINTDTQYF; v_gene: TRBV2; d_gene: -; abundance: -; len: 14; j_gene: TRBJ2-3
CDR3nt: TGTGCCAGTAGTATAGCCCGACGGGGGCCCTACGAGCAGTACTTC; CDR3aa: CASSIARRGPYEQYF; v_gene: TRBV19; d_gene: -; abundance: -; len: 15; j_gene: TRBJ2-7